The rows below give T cell receptor beta chains drawn from one sample of a study of T cell responses to AZD1222 COVID-19 vaccine. The table came from immunoSEQ multiplex PCR; TCRdb's copy has only in-frame clones and leaves some out. The data show 150,000 to 180,000 clones, about 86% seen once. Here the sequenced sample was peripheral blood, taken on day 0 of MenACWY control vaccination. Receptors originate from an adult in good health. The CDR3 runs from the conserved cysteine through the conserved F or W. The order of the fields is D gene, V gene, clone size, J gene, CDR3 protein, CDR3 DNA. D genes are given only for firm matches. Not every row has a clone size; where given, it reads once, few, many or a size class.

D: .
V: TRBV28
size: once
J: TRBJ1-2
CDR3: CASWSSNYGYTF
DNA: TGTGCCAGCTGGAGTTCTAACTATGGCTACACCTTC

D: TRBD1
V: TRBV7-6
size: once
J: TRBJ2-1
CDR3: CASSSGTGTHNEQFF
DNA: TGTGCCAGCAGCTCCGGGACAGGGACACACAATGAGCAGTTCTTC

D: .
V: TRBV29-1
size: .
J: TRBJ1-2
CDR3: CSVGGGPQGRGYTF
DNA: TGCAGCGTTGGGGGGGGTCCACAGGGAAGGGGCTACACCTTC

D: .
V: TRBV7-9
size: once
J: TRBJ1-2
CDR3: CASTPGATNYGYTF
DNA: TGTGCCAGCACCCCAGGGGCCACTAACTATGGCTACACCTTC

D: .
V: TRBV7-9
size: .
J: TRBJ1-3
CDR3: CASSLSPDSGNTIYF
DNA: TGTGCCAGCAGCTTAAGTCCGGACTCTGGAAACACCATATATTTT

D: .
V: TRBV7-7
size: .
J: TRBJ1-1
CDR3: CASSLEGDTEAFF
DNA: TGTGCTAGCAGCTTAGAAGGGGATACTGAAGCTTTCTTT

D: TRBD1
V: TRBV5-1
size: .
J: TRBJ1-1
CDR3: CASRGGGITEAFF
DNA: TGCGCCAGCAGGGGAGGGGGCATCACTGAAGCTTTCTTT

D: TRBD1
V: TRBV10-3
size: .
J: TRBJ1-2
CDR3: CAIMAGGMDYGYTF
DNA: TGTGCCATCATGGCAGGGGGGATGGACTATGGCTACACCTTC

D: TRBD1
V: TRBV5-1
size: .
J: TRBJ1-1
CDR3: CASSQGAAVNTEAFF
DNA: TGCGCCAGCAGCCAGGGGGCAGCGGTGAACACTGAAGCTTTCTTT

D: TRBD2
V: TRBV7-8
size: .
J: TRBJ2-1
CDR3: CASSLVLAGGEQFF
DNA: TGTGCCAGCAGCTTAGTACTAGCGGGAGGGGAGCAGTTCTTC

D: .
V: TRBV6-5
size: .
J: TRBJ1-4
CDR3: CASSLGRATNEKLFF
DNA: TGTGCCAGCAGTCTAGGGCGTGCAACTAATGAAAAACTGTTTTTT

D: TRBD1
V: TRBV7-2
size: .
J: TRBJ1-1
CDR3: CASSSQGANTEAFF
DNA: TGTGCCAGCAGCTCACAGGGGGCGAACACTGAAGCTTTCTTT

D: TRBD2
V: TRBV9
size: once
J: TRBJ2-3
CDR3: CASSVDLAGAVTDTQYF
DNA: TGTGCCAGCAGCGTAGATCTAGCGGGGGCCGTGACGGATACGCAGTATTTT

D: TRBD1
V: TRBV6-2/TRBV6-3
size: .
J: TRBJ1-6
CDR3: CASSLDRYYSPLHF
DNA: TGTGCCAGCAGTTTGGACAGGTATTATTCACCCCTCCACTTT

D: .
V: TRBV7-2
size: .
J: TRBJ1-1
CDR3: CASSPGPRGAFF
DNA: TGTGCCAGCAGCCCGGGACCCCGGGGAGCTTTCTTT

D: .
V: TRBV18
size: .
J: TRBJ1-5
CDR3: CASSLPGRTNQPQHF
DNA: TGTGCCAGCTCACTCCCGGGGCGAACTAATCAGCCCCAGCATTTT

D: .
V: TRBV7-7
size: .
J: TRBJ2-7
CDR3: CASSLALEQGYEQYF
DNA: TGTGCTAGCAGCTTAGCTCTGGAACAGGGATACGAGCAGTACTTC

D: .
V: TRBV28
size: .
J: TRBJ2-1
CDR3: CASTPGRAGYNEQFF
DNA: TGTGCCAGCACCCCGGGGCGGGCAGGGTACAATGAGCAGTTCTTC

D: .
V: TRBV7-2
size: .
J: TRBJ1-2
CDR3: CASSLRSSLYGYTF
DNA: TGTGCCAGCAGCTTAAGGAGTTCGCTCTATGGCTACACCTTC

D: .
V: TRBV19
size: few
J: TRBJ1-2
CDR3: CASSTLGQLRSYTF
DNA: TGTGCCAGTAGTACACTCGGACAGTTGAGGAGCTACACCTTC

D: TRBD1
V: TRBV4-1
size: .
J: TRBJ1-1
CDR3: CASSQAGQGAAEAFF
DNA: TGCGCCAGCAGCCAAGCCGGACAGGGGGCGGCTGAAGCTTTCTTT

D: TRBD1
V: TRBV13
size: .
J: TRBJ1-2
CDR3: CASSLRGQEYGYTF
DNA: TGTGCCAGCAGCCTAAGGGGACAGGAATATGGCTACACCTTC

D: TRBD1
V: TRBV7-9
size: few
J: TRBJ2-3
CDR3: CASRQGTDTQYF
DNA: TGTGCCAGCAGACAGGGGACAGATACGCAGTATTTT

D: .
V: TRBV11-3
size: .
J: TRBJ2-7
CDR3: CASSLDLTNDPREQYF
DNA: TGTGCCAGCAGCTTAGATCTCACTAACGACCCCCGGGAGCAGTACTTC

D: TRBD1
V: TRBV5-1
size: .
J: TRBJ1-2
CDR3: CASSSAQGVAGGYTF
DNA: TGCGCCAGCAGCTCAGCCCAGGGGGTAGCGGGTGGCTACACCTTC

D: .
V: TRBV10-3
size: .
J: TRBJ1-2
CDR3: CAISESYGYTF
DNA: TGTGCCATCAGTGAGAGTTATGGCTACACCTTC

D: .
V: TRBV5-1
size: .
J: TRBJ1-1
CDR3: CASSVGLNTEAFF
DNA: TGCGCCAGCAGTGTCGGATTGAACACTGAAGCTTTCTTT

D: .
V: TRBV3-1/TRBV3-2
size: once
J: TRBJ1-3
CDR3: CASSLTAGDSGNTIYF
DNA: TGTGCCAGCAGCTTAACAGCAGGGGACTCTGGAAACACCATATATTTT

D: .
V: TRBV7-9
size: .
J: TRBJ2-1
CDR3: CASSSTGTQGEQFF
DNA: TGTGCCAGCAGCTCCACCGGGACCCAGGGCGAGCAGTTCTTC

D: TRBD2
V: TRBV30
size: .
J: TRBJ2-3
CDR3: CAWREGEGTDTQYF
DNA: TGTGCCTGGCGGGAGGGGGAGGGCACAGATACGCAGTATTTT

D: .
V: TRBV6-1
size: few
J: TRBJ1-6
CDR3: CASSERNSPLHF
DNA: TGTGCCAGCAGTGAGCGAAATTCACCCCTCCACTTT

D: TRBD2
V: TRBV5-6
size: .
J: TRBJ2-1
CDR3: CASITAGGGGVYEQFF
DNA: TGTGCCAGCATCACCGCCGGGGGCGGGGGGGTATATGAGCAGTTCTTC

D: TRBD2
V: TRBV3-1/TRBV3-2
size: once
J: TRBJ2-3
CDR3: CASSKGLAGHTDTQYF
DNA: TGTGCCAGCAGCAAGGGACTAGCGGGTCACACAGATACGCAGTATTTT

D: TRBD1
V: TRBV9
size: once
J: TRBJ1-2
CDR3: CASSPGQGKGYGYTF
DNA: TGTGCCAGCAGCCCCGGACAGGGGAAGGGTTATGGCTACACCTTC

D: TRBD2
V: TRBV10-3
size: .
J: TRBJ2-5
CDR3: CAISDASGRAETQYF
DNA: TGTGCCATCAGTGATGCTAGCGGGAGGGCGGAGACCCAGTACTTC

D: .
V: TRBV5-5
size: once
J: TRBJ1-2
CDR3: CASSPTGGLIGYTF
DNA: TGTGCCAGCAGCCCTACTGGGGGCCTAATAGGCTACACCTTC

D: .
V: TRBV5-4
size: .
J: TRBJ2-5
CDR3: CASSARGSVETQYF
DNA: TGTGCCAGCAGCGCCCGAGGCAGTGTGGAGACCCAGTACTTC

D: .
V: TRBV10-1
size: .
J: TRBJ2-5
CDR3: CASSAGQGIRETQYF
DNA: TGCGCCAGCAGTGCGGGGCAGGGGATTAGGGAGACCCAGTACTTC

D: .
V: TRBV9
size: .
J: TRBJ1-3
CDR3: CASSVEGFPGNTIYF
DNA: TGTGCCAGCAGCGTAGAAGGGTTCCCTGGAAACACCATATATTTT

D: .
V: TRBV10-3
size: .
J: TRBJ1-5
CDR3: CAISDRGRNQPQHF
DNA: TGTGCCATCAGTGACAGGGGTCGCAATCAGCCCCAGCATTTT

D: TRBD2
V: TRBV19
size: .
J: TRBJ2-7
CDR3: CASSLSGREYEQYF
DNA: TGTGCCAGTAGCCTTAGCGGGAGAGAGTACGAGCAGTACTTC

D: TRBD2
V: TRBV6-5
size: .
J: TRBJ2-1
CDR3: CASSDSSGGGNEQFF
DNA: TGTGCCAGCAGCGACTCTTCGGGGGGTGGGAATGAGCAGTTCTTC

D: .
V: TRBV7-9
size: .
J: TRBJ2-1
CDR3: CASSPLGPYNEQFF
DNA: TGTGCCAGCAGCCCCTTGGGGCCGTACAATGAGCAGTTCTTC

D: TRBD2
V: TRBV5-6
size: once
J: TRBJ2-2
CDR3: CASSKLALNTGELFF
DNA: TGTGCCAGCAGCAAACTAGCGCTCAACACCGGGGAGCTGTTTTTT

D: .
V: TRBV11-2
size: .
J: TRBJ2-2
CDR3: CASSLRGFGGPGGELFF
DNA: TGTGCCAGCAGCTTAAGGGGTTTCGGGGGGCCCGGCGGGGAGCTGTTTTTT

D: TRBD2
V: TRBV7-6
size: .
J: TRBJ2-5
CDR3: CASSLRVTGREKTQYF
DNA: TGTGCCAGCAGCTTAAGGGTTACGGGGCGGGAGAAGACCCAGTACTTC

D: TRBD1
V: TRBV7-2
size: .
J: TRBJ1-5
CDR3: CASSGGTGADQPQHF
DNA: TGTGCCAGCAGCGGTGGGACAGGAGCGGATCAGCCCCAGCATTTT

D: .
V: TRBV19
size: .
J: TRBJ1-6
CDR3: CASSIRYPGPYNSPLHF
DNA: TGTGCCAGTAGTATCAGATACCCGGGGCCGTATAATTCACCCCTCCACTTT